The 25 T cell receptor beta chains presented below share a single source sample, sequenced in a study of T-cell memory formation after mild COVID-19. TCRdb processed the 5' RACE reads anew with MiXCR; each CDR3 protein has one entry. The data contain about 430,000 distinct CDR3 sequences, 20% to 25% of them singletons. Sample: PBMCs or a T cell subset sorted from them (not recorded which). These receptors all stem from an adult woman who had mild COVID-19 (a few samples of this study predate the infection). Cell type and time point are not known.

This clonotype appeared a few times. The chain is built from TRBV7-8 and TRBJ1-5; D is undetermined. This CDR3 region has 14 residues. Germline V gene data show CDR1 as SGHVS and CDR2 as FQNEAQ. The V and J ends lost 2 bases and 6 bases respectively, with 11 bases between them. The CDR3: CASSLRLSVQPQHF. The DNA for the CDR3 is TGTGCCAGCAGCTTACGACTTAGTGTTCAGCCCCAGCATTTT.

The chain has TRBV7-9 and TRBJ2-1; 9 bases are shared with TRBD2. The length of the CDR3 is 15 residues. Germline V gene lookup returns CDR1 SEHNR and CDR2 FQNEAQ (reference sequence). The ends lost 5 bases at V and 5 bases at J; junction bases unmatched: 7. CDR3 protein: CASSTGLAFNNEQFF. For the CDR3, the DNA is TGTGCCAGCAGCACCGGACTAGCGTTCAACAATGAGCAGTTCTTC. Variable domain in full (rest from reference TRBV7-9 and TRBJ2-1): DTGVSQNPRHKITKRGQNVTFRCDPISEHNRLYWYRQTLGQGPEFLTYFQNEAQLEKSRLLSDRFSAERPKGSFSTLEIQRTEQGDSAMYLCASSTGLAFNNEQFFGPGTRLTVL.

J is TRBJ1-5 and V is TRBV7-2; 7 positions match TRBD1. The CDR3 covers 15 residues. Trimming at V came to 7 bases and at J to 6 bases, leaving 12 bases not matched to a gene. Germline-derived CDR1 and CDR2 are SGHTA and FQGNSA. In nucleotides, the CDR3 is TGTGCCAGCACCTTGGGCAGGGGGTATAGTCAGCCCCAGCATTTT. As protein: CASTLGRGYSQPQHF. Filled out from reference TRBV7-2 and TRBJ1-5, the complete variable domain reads GAGVSQSPSNKVTEKGKDVELRCDPISGHTALYWYRQSLGQGLEFLIYFQGNSAPDKSGLPSDRFSAERTGGSVSTLTIQRTQQEDSAVYLCASTLGRGYSQPQHFGDGTRLSIL.

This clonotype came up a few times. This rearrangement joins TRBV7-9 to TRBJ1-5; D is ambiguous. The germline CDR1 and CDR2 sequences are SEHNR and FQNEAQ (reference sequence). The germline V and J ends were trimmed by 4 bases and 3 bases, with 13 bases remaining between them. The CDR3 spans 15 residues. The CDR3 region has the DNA TGTGCCAGCAGCTACGGAGGTCGTCCCAATCAGCCCCAGCATTTT. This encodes CASSYGGRPNQPQHF.

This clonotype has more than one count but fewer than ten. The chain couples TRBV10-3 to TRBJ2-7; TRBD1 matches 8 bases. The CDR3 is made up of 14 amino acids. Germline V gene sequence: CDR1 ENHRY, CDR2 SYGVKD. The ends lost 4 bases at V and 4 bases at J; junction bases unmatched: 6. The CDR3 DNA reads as TGTGCCATCAGTGGGACAGGGCAGTCATACGAGCAGTACTTC. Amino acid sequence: CAISGTGQSYEQYF.

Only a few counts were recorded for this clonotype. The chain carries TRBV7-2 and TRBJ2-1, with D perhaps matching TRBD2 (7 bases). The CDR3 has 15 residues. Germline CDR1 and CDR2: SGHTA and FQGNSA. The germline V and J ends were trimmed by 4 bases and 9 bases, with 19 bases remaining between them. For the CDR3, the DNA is TGTGCCAGCAGCTCTTCCCGAGGGGGGGCCTTTGAGCAGTTCTTC. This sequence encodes CASSSSRGGAFEQFF.

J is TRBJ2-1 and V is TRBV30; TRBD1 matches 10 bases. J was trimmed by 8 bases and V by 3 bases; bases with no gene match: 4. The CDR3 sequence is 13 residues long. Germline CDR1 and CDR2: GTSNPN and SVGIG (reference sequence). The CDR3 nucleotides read TGTGCCTGGAGGACAGGGGGCAGGGATGAGCAGTTCTTC. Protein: CAWRTGGRDEQFF. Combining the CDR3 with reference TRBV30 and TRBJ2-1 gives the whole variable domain SQTIHQWPATLVQPVGSPLSLECTVEGTSNPNLYWYRQAAGRGLQLLFYSVGIGQISSEVPQNLSASRPQDRQFILSSKKLLLSDSGFYLCAWRTGGRDEQFFGPGTRLTVL.

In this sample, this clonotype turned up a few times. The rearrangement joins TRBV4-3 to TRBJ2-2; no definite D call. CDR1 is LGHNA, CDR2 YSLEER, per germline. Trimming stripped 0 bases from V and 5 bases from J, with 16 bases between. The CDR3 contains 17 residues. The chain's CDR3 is CASSQEAVPPITGELFF. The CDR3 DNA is TGCGCCAGCAGCCAAGAGGCGGTTCCCCCCATAACCGGGGAGCTGTTTTTT.

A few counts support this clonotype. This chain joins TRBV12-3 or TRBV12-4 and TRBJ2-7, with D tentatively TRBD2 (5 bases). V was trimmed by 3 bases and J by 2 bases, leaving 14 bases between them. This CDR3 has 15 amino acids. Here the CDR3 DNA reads TGTGCCAGCAGTTTTGGCGGGTTTCTCCCCTACGAGCAGTACTTC. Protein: CASSFGGFLPYEQYF.

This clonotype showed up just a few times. The CDR3 loop reads CASTKGTEQYF. CDR3 DNA: TGTGCCAGCACCAAAGGGACAGAGCAGTACTTC. This sequence joins TRBV6-5 and TRBJ2-7, with D perhaps matching TRBD1 (6 bases). V gave up 7 bases and J gave up 7 bases, with 11 bases separating them. In germline, CDR1 is MNHEY, CDR2 SVGAGI. The CDR3 runs 11 residues.

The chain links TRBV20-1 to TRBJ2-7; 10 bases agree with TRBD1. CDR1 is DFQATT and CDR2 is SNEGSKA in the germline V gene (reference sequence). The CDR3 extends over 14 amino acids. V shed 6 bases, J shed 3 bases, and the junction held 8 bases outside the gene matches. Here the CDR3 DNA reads TGCAGTGCCGGTCACGGGACAGGGGACTACGAGCAGTACTTC. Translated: CSAGHGTGDYEQYF.

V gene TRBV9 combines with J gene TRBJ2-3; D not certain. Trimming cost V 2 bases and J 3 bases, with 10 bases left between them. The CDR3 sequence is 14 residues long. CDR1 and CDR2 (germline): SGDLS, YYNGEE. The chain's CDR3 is CASSVGLGTDTQYF. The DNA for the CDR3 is TGTGCCAGCAGCGTGGGGTTAGGTACAGATACGCAGTATTTT.

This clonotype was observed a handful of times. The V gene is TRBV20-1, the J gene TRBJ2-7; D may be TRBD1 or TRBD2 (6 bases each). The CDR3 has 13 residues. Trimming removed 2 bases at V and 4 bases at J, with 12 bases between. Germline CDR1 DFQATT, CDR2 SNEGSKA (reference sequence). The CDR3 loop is CSARRGAPYEQYF. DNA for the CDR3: TGCAGTGCTAGAAGGGGGGCACCTTACGAGCAGTACTTC.

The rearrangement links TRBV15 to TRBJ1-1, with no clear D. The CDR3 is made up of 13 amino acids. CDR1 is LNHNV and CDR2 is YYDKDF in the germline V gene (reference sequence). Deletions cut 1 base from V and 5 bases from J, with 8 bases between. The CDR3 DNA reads TGTGCCACCAGCAGAGTCCGGGAGACTGAAGCTTTCTTT. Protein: CATSRVRETEAFF.

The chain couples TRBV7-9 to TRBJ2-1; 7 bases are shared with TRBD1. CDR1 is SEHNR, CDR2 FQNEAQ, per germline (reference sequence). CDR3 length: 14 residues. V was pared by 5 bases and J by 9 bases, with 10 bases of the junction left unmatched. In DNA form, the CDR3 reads TGTGCCAGCAGCCAACTAGGGGGCTTGGGTGAGCAGTTCTTC. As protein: CASSQLGGLGEQFF.

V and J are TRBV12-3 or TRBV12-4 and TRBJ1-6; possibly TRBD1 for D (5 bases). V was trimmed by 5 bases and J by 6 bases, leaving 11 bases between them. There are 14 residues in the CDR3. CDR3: CASSVHDSNSPLHF. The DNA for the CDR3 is TGTGCCAGCAGTGTACACGACAGTAATTCACCCCTCCACTTT.

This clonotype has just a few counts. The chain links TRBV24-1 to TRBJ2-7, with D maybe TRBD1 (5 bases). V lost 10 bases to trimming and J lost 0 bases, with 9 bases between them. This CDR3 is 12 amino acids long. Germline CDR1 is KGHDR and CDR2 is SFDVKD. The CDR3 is CATQGSSYEQYF. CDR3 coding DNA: TGTGCCACTCAGGGATCCTCCTACGAGCAGTACTTC.

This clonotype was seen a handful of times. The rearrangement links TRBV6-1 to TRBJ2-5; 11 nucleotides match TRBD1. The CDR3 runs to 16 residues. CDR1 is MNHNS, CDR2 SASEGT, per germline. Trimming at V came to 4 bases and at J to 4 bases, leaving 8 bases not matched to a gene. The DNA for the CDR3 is TGTGCCAGCAGTGGGGACAGGGGGAACGTTCTAGAGACCCAGTACTTC. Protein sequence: CASSGDRGNVLETQYF.

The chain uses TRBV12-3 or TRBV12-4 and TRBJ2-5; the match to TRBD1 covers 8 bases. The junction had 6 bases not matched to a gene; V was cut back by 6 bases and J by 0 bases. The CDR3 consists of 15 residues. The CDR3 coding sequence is TGTGCCAGCAGCCCGGGACAGGCCTACCAAGAGACCCAGTACTTC. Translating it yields CASSPGQAYQETQYF.

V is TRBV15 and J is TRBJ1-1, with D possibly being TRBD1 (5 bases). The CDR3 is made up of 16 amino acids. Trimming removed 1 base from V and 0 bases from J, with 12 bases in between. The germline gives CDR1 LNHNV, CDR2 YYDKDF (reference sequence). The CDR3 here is CATSRVPGRLNTEAFF. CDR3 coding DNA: TGTGCCACCAGCAGAGTTCCAGGGAGATTGAACACTGAAGCTTTCTTT.

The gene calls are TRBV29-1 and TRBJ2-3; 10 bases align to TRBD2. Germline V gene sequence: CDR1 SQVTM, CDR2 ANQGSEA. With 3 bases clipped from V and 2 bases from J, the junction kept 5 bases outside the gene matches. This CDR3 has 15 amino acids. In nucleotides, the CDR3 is TGCAGCGTTGACGGAGCGGGAGGGCCCACAGATACGCAGTATTTT. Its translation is CSVDGAGGPTDTQYF.

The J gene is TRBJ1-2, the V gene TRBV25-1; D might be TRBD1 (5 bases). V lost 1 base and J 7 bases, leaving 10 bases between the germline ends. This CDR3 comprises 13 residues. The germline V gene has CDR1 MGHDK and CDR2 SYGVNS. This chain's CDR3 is CASSESAGGGYTF. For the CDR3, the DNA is TGTGCCAGCAGTGAATCAGCCGGGGGTGGCTACACCTTC.

CDR3 residues: CAWRSGGASDTQYF. CDR3 bases: TGTGCCTGGAGGAGCGGGGGGGCCTCAGATACGCAGTATTTT. The chain joins TRBV30 to TRBJ2-3; 10 bases match TRBD2. V dropped 3 bases and J dropped 4; count of bases not matched to a gene: 4. Germline V gene lookup returns CDR1 GTSNPN and CDR2 SVGIG (reference sequence). This CDR3 region has 14 residues. The whole variable domain, remainder taken from reference TRBV30 and TRBJ2-3, is SQTIHQWPATLVQPVGSPLSLECTVEGTSNPNLYWYRQAAGRGLQLLFYSVGIGQISSEVPQNLSASRPQDRQFILSSKKLLLSDSGFYLCAWRSGGASDTQYFGPGTRLTVL.

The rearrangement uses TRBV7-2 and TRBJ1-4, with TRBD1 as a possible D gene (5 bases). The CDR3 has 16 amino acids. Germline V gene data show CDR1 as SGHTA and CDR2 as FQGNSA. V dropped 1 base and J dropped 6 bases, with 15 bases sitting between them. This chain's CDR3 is CASSLDHGRVDEKLFF. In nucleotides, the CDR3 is TGTGCCAGCAGCTTAGATCATGGCAGGGTCGATGAAAAACTGTTTTTT.

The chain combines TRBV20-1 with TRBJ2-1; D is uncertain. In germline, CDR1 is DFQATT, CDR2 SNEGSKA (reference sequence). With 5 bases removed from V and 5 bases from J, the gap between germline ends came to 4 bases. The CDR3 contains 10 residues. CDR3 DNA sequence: TGCAGTGCTGGGGACAATGAGCAGTTCTTC. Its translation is CSAGDNEQFF.